This T cell receptor (beta chain) stems from a study of T cells expressing NK-cell markers. TCRdb re-called the 5' RACE reads; every CDR3 protein appears as one record, without DNA. This table lists some 340,000 distinct CDR3 sequences. Looked up from germline, CDR1 is SGHRS and CDR2 is YFSETQ. This CDR3 contains 13 residues. This sequence was found in a man aged 18-75 years in good health. The chain uses TRBV5-1 and TRBJ2-7; the TCRdb call, TRBD2, lacks DNA for checking. Sequenced input: blood T cells: a sorted CD56 or NKG2C T cell subset, CD4+ or CD8+ T cells, or bulk PBMC T cells (not recorded which). The CDR3 reads CASRRGGLYEQYF.